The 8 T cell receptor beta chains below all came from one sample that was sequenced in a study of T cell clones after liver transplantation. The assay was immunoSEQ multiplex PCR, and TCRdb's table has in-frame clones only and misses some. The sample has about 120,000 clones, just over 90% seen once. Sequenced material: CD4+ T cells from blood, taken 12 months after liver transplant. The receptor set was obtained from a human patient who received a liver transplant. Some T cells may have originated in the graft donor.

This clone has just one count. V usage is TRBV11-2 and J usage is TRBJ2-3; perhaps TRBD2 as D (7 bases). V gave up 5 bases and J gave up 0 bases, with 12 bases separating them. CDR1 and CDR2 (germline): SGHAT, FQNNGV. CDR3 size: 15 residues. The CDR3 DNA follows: TGTGCCAGCAGCGAGGGGGGGAGAAGCACAGATACGCAGTATTTT. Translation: CASSEGGRSTDTQYF.

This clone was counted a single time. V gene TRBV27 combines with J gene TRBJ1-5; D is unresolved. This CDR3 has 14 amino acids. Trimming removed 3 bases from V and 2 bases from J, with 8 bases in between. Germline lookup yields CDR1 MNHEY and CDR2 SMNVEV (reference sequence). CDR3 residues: CASSFRLGNQPQHF. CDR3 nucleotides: TGTGCCAGCAGTTTCCGTTTGGGCAATCAGCCCCAGCATTTT.

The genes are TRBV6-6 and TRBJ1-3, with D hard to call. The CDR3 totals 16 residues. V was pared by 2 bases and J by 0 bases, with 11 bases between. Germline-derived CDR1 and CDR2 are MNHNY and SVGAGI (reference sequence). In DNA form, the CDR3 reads TGTGCCAGCAGTTACGGTTCGGGTGGCTCTGGAAACACCATATATTTT. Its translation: CASSYGSGGSGNTIYF.

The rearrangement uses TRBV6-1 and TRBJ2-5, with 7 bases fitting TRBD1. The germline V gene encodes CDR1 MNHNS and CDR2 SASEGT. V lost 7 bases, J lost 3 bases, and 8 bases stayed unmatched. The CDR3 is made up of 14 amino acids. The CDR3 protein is CASMAGRGKETQYF. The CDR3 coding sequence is TGTGCCAGCATGGCGGGCAGGGGGAAAGAGACCCAGTACTTC.

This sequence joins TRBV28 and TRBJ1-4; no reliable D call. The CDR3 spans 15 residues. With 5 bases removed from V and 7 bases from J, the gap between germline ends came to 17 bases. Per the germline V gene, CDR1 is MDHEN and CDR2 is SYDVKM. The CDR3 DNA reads TGTGCCAGCAGTCTCTCCCCCCGGTTGGCTGAAAAACTGTTTTTT. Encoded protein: CASSLSPRLAEKLFF.

The CDR3 DNA follows: TGTGCCAGCGACCCCAGGGGTAAAGAGACCCAGTACTTC. Amino acids: CASDPRGKETQYF. The chain links TRBV5-8 to TRBJ2-5, with D possibly being TRBD1 (6 bases). The length of the CDR3 is 13 residues. V was cut by 7 bases and J by 3 bases, with 13 bases left in between. Germline values: CDR1 SGHTS, CDR2 YDEGEE.

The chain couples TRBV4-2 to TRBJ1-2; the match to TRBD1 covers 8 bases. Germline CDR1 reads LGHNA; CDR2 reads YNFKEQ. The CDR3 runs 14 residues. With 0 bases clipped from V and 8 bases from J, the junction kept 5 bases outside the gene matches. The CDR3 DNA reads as TGTGCCAGCAGCCAAGATTACAGGGGGGACGGCTACACCTTC. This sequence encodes CASSQDYRGDGYTF.

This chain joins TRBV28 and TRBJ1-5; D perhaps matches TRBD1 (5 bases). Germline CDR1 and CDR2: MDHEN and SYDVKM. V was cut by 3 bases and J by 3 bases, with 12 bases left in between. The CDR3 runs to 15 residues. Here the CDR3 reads CASSFLQDLNQPQHF. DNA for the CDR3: TGTGCCAGCAGTTTCTTACAGGACCTCAATCAGCCCCAGCATTTT.